A selection of T cell receptor beta chains follows, all from one sample in a study of T cell responses to AZD1222 COVID-19 vaccine. Only in-frame clones appear in the TCRdb table, and some are missing; sequencing was by immunoSEQ multiplex PCR. The sample yields more than 150,000 clones, 94% seen once. The sequencing here drew on peripheral blood, taken on day 0 of AZD1222 vaccination. Receptor source: an adult in good health. Each CDR3 is given with its conserved first and last residue. A D gene is named only where the DNA matches it firmly. Clone size is not always given. Where it is, it says once, few, many or a class for expanded clones.

TRBJ1-2,-,-,TRBV4-1,TGCGCCAGCAGCCAAGTTGGGGGGGGTGCCTATGGCTACACCTTC,CASSQVGGGAYGYTF
TRBJ2-1,-,TRBD2,TRBV14,TGTGCCAGCAGCCAAGGACTAGCGGGAGCGGGCAATGAGCAGTTCTTC,CASSQGLAGAGNEQFF
TRBJ1-2,-,-,TRBV2,TGTGCCAGCAGCCCGGGTAGGGGTGGCTACACCTTC,CASSPGRGGYTF
TRBJ1-1,-,-,TRBV7-2,TGTGCCAGCAGCTTATATCTATTGGGGAACACTGAAGCTTTCTTT,CASSLYLLGNTEAFF
TRBJ1-1,-,-,TRBV28,TGTGCCAGCAGTTTAAGCAGAAGGAACACTGAAGCTTTCTTT,CASSLSRRNTEAFF
TRBJ2-3,-,-,TRBV6-6,TGTGCCAGCAGTTATACCCCAAGGGATACGCAGTATTTT,CASSYTPRDTQYF
TRBJ2-2,-,-,TRBV28,TGTGCCAGCAGTTATTCACTCGAAGCCGATCGGGAGCTGTTTTTT,CASSYSLEADRELFF
TRBJ1-6,-,-,TRBV5-4,TGTGCCAGCAGCTTGGCCCGCCAGGGTCAATATTCACCCCTCCACTTT,CASSLARQGQYSPLHF
TRBJ2-1,-,-,TRBV6-1,TGTGCCAGCAGTGAGAAGGACTACAATGAGCAGTTCTTC,CASSEKDYNEQFF
TRBJ1-2,-,-,TRBV3-1/TRBV3-2,TGTGCCAGCAGCCCAGGGACCGCAAACTATGGCTACACCTTC,CASSPGTANYGYTF
TRBJ2-7,-,-,TRBV30,TGTGCCTGGAGTCCCACTAGTCCCTACGAGCAGTACTTC,CAWSPTSPYEQYF
TRBJ2-1,-,TRBD2,TRBV7-8,TGTGCCAGCAGGTCCACTAGCGGGAGCTACAATGAGCAGTTCTTC,CASRSTSGSYNEQFF
TRBJ2-7,-,-,TRBV6-5,TGTGCCAGCAGCACCCATACCGGTCCCTACGAGCAGTACTTC,CASSTHTGPYEQYF
TRBJ1-5,-,-,TRBV4-1,TGCGCCAGCAGCCAACCACGAGGGCCCCAGCATTTT,CASSQPRGPQHF
TRBJ1-5,-,-,TRBV5-1,TGCGCCAGCAGCTTGGAAGGCCTAAGCAATCAGCCCCAGCATTTT,CASSLEGLSNQPQHF
TRBJ1-5,-,TRBD1,TRBV20-1,TGCAGTGCTAGTCACGGACAGGGGGCTCAGCCCCAGCATTTT,CSASHGQGAQPQHF
TRBJ2-7,-,-,TRBV14,TGTGCCAGCAGCCAAGTAACCGGCTCCTACGAGCAGTACTTC,CASSQVTGSYEQYF
TRBJ1-4,-,-,TRBV19,TGTGCCAGTAGTCTAGGGGATGAAAAACTGTTTTTT,CASSLGDEKLFF
TRBJ1-1,-,-,TRBV14,TGTGCCAGCAGCCAGGGGGAAGGGGAGGCTTTCTTT,CASSQGEGEAFF
TRBJ2-5,once,-,TRBV19,TGTGCCAGTAGTATTCGCGGAGACGGACGGGAGACCCAGTACTTC,CASSIRGDGRETQYF
TRBJ1-5,-,-,TRBV19,TGTGCCAGTAGTATCGGGTCGCCAAACAATCAGCCCCAGCATTTT,CASSIGSPNNQPQHF
TRBJ1-3,-,TRBD1,TRBV10-3,TGTGCCATCAGTCATGACAGGGACTCTGGAAACACCATATATTTT,CAISHDRDSGNTIYF
TRBJ1-5,-,-,TRBV28,TGTGCCAGCAGTCAGGGTATTGGCAATCAGCCCCAGCATTTT,CASSQGIGNQPQHF
TRBJ1-2,-,-,TRBV29-1,TGCAGCGTTGGAAGAACGCCGGGCACCGGGGGCTACACCTTC,CSVGRTPGTGGYTF
TRBJ2-7,once,-,TRBV5-1,TGCGCCAGCAGCTTGGGGGACACCTACGAGCAGTACTTC,CASSLGDTYEQYF
TRBJ2-1,-,-,TRBV5-1,TGCGCCAGCAGCCAACGTCGGCGACTAAGCGCCTCGGCTGAGCAGTTCTTC,CASSQRRRLSASAEQFF
TRBJ2-3,-,-,TRBV27,TGTGCCAGCAGTTCATTCGTGGGAGATACGCAGTATTTT,CASSSFVGDTQYF
TRBJ2-7,-,TRBD2,TRBV28,TGTGCCAGCGGAACTAGCGGGAGTCACGAGCAGTACTTC,CASGTSGSHEQYF
TRBJ2-6,-,-,TRBV11-3,TGTGCCAGCAGCCGTTTTTCTGGGGCCAACGTCCTGACTTTC,CASSRFSGANVLTF
TRBJ1-2,-,-,TRBV9,TGTGCCAGCAGCGTAGGCGGATTTGGCTACACCTTC,CASSVGGFGYTF
TRBJ1-1,-,-,TRBV5-1,TGCGCCAGCAGCTTGGAGACAGACACTGAAGCTTTCTTT,CASSLETDTEAFF
TRBJ1-4,-,-,TRBV5-1,TGCGCCAGCAGCTTGAGAGCCAATGAAAAACTGTTTTTT,CASSLRANEKLFF
TRBJ2-5,-,-,TRBV4-1,TGCGCCAGCAGCCAAGTGAACGTGGACCCGCAAGAGACCCAGTACTTC,CASSQVNVDPQETQYF
TRBJ1-1,-,-,TRBV30,TGTGCCTGGAGTTTCCGGGACAACAGTGAAGCTTTCTTT,CAWSFRDNSEAFF
TRBJ2-1,-,-,TRBV5-1,TGCGCCAGCAGCAAAGGGGTCTTATTTGACGGTGAGCAGTTCTTC,CASSKGVLFDGEQFF
TRBJ1-4,few,TRBD1,TRBV6-5,TGTGCCAGCCGACAGGGCCCCATAGAAAAACTGTTTTTT,CASRQGPIEKLFF
TRBJ1-1,-,-,TRBV27,TGTGCCAGCAAGTTGCTCGGGACGTATCTAAACACTGAAGCTTTCTTT,CASKLLGTYLNTEAFF
TRBJ1-5,-,-,TRBV27,TGTGCCAGCAGTTTATCTTGGGGTAGGGGCAATCAGCCCCAGCATTTT,CASSLSWGRGNQPQHF
TRBJ1-5,-,TRBD1,TRBV4-1,TGCGCCAGCAGCCGGAACAGGGGACAGCCCCAGCATTTT,CASSRNRGQPQHF
TRBJ1-4,-,-,TRBV11-2,TGTGCCAGCACCCCGAACCAGGGCCGGGAAAAACTGTTTTTT,CASTPNQGREKLFF
TRBJ1-2,-,TRBD1,TRBV28,TGTGCCAGCAGTTTAGCAGGGGGAAGTGTCGGCTACACCTTC,CASSLAGGSVGYTF